This is a list of T cell receptor beta chains from one sample in a study of blood T cell repertoires in COVID-19. Sequenced by immunoSEQ multiplex PCR; TCRdb stores in-frame clones only, minus some. The top ten clones hold roughly 8% of a sample with roughly 180,000 clones, about 85% of them seen once. The specimen was peripheral blood. These receptors were obtained from a woman aged 55-70 years with acute or convalescent COVID-19. The CDR3 runs from the conserved cysteine through the conserved F or W. D genes are given only for firm matches. The size of a clone is reported for some rows only, either as once, few or many, or as a class for expanded clones.

cdr3_aa cdr3_nt clone_size d_call j_call v_call
CASREAGDTDTQYF TGTGCCAGCAGAGAAGCGGGAGATACAGATACGCAGTATTTT - TRBD2 TRBJ2-3 TRBV5-4
CASSQDSGQYGYTF TGCGCCAGCAGCCAAGACTCGGGACAGTATGGCTACACCTTC - TRBD1 TRBJ1-2 TRBV4-1
CASKDRDFLYGYTF TGTGCCAGCAAAGACCGGGACTTTCTTTATGGCTACACCTTC - - TRBJ1-2 TRBV21-1
CASSFKGDTGELFF TGCGCCAGCAGCTTCAAGGGGGACACCGGGGAGCTGTTTTTT - - TRBJ2-2 TRBV5-1
CASSPSTGFEQFF TGTGCCAGCTCACCTTCGACAGGGTTCGAGCAGTTCTTC - TRBD1 TRBJ2-1 TRBV18
CASSLYWELFF TGTGCCAGCAGTCTGTACTGGGAGCTGTTTTTT - - TRBJ2-2 TRBV12-3/TRBV12-4
CASSLNPGQGATEAFF TGCGCCAGCAGCTTGAACCCGGGACAGGGGGCAACTGAAGCTTTCTTT - TRBD1 TRBJ1-1 TRBV5-1
CASSGGDSRHNEQFF TGTGCCAGCAGCGGGGGGGACAGCCGCCACAATGAGCAGTTCTTC - - TRBJ2-1 TRBV9
CASSQGGARGTEAFF TGTGCCAGCAGCCAAGGGGGGGCCAGGGGGACTGAAGCTTTCTTT - TRBD1 TRBJ1-1 TRBV3-1/TRBV3-2
CASTPGLAYEQYF TGTGCCAGCACCCCGGGGTTAGCCTACGAGCAGTACTTC - - TRBJ2-7 TRBV28
CASSQGDGRKEAYEQYF TGTGCCAGCAGCCAAGGGGACGGGAGGAAGGAGGCCTACGAGCAGTACTTC - TRBD2 TRBJ2-7 TRBV3-1/TRBV3-2
CASSIDTGGGNTIYF TGTGCCAGTAGTATCGATACCGGAGGAGGAAACACCATATATTTT - - TRBJ1-3 TRBV19
CASSLAGGTSGSRGDSYNEQFF TGCGCCAGCAGCTTGGCGGGCGGGACTAGCGGGAGTCGGGGGGACTCCTACAATGAGCAGTTCTTC - TRBD2 TRBJ2-1 TRBV5-1
CASSLDRADQPQHF TGTGCCAGCAGCTTAGACAGGGCGGATCAGCCCCAGCATTTT once - TRBJ1-5 TRBV7-9
CASSLRLAVYNEQFF TGTGCCAGCAGCCTTCGACTAGCGGTTTACAATGAGCAGTTCTTC - TRBD2 TRBJ2-1 TRBV5-6
CASPSGTSNEQFF TGTGCCAGCCCGAGCGGGACCTCTAATGAGCAGTTCTTC - TRBD2 TRBJ2-1 TRBV2
CASSFDNSNQPQHF TGTGCCAGCAGCTTCGACAATAGCAATCAGCCCCAGCATTTT - - TRBJ1-5 TRBV7-9
CAWSVQLSSYEQYF TGTGCCTGGAGTGTCCAACTAAGCTCCTACGAGCAGTACTTC - - TRBJ2-7 TRBV30
CASSYYGGGQPQHF TGTGCCAGCAGTTACTATGGGGGCGGTCAGCCCCAGCATTTT - - TRBJ1-5 TRBV6-5
CASSIQGRSGYTF TGTGCCAGCAGCATACAGGGACGGAGTGGCTACACCTTC - - TRBJ1-2 TRBV7-2
CASSLDPEETQYF TGTGCCAGCAGCTTAGATCCCGAGGAGACCCAGTACTTC - - TRBJ2-5 TRBV11-3
CASSVRDRGFNQPQHF TGTGCCAGCAGTGTGCGGGACAGGGGATTCAATCAGCCCCAGCATTTT - TRBD1 TRBJ1-5 TRBV28
CATSDSDSSGNTIYF TGTGCCACCAGTGATTCGGACAGCTCTGGAAACACCATATATTTT - - TRBJ1-3 TRBV24-1
CASSIGPPNLVGDTQYF TGTGCCAGTAGTATTGGGCCCCCCAATCTGGTAGGAGATACGCAGTATTTT - - TRBJ2-3 TRBV19
CASSEPGREAFF TGTGCCAGCAGTGAACCCGGCAGGGAAGCTTTCTTT - - TRBJ1-1 TRBV6-1
CASGFFGGTDTQYF TGTGCCAGCGGTTTCTTCGGAGGGACAGATACGCAGTATTTT few - TRBJ2-3 TRBV28
CASSIADRGKYAFF TGTGCCAGTAGTATAGCTGACAGGGGTAAATATGCTTTCTTT - TRBD1 TRBJ1-1 TRBV19
CASSLTRLAGGGAYNEQFF TGTGCCAGCAGCTTAACAAGGCTAGCGGGAGGGGGAGCCTACAATGAGCAGTTCTTC - TRBD2 TRBJ2-1 TRBV7-2
CAISESTEEALRSF TGTGCCATCAGTGAGTCAACAGAGGAGGCCCTAAGGTCCTTT - - TRBJ1-4 TRBV10-3
CSASKAGNSNQPQHF TGCAGTGCTAGTAAGGCCGGGAATAGCAATCAGCCCCAGCATTTT - - TRBJ1-5 TRBV20-1
CASRKDRELHNEQFF TGTGCCAGCAGAAAGGACAGGGAATTGCACAATGAGCAGTTCTTC - TRBD1 TRBJ2-1 TRBV11-3
CASGAGNQPQHF TGTGCCAGCGGGGCAGGGAATCAGCCCCAGCATTTT once - TRBJ1-5 TRBV3-1/TRBV3-2
CASDPGFDSPLHF TGTGCCAGCGACCCAGGGTTTGATTCACCCCTCCACTTT - - TRBJ1-6 TRBV2
CASSTDGAIRSLHF TGTGCCAGCAGCACCGACGGAGCGATACGGTCCCTCCACTTT - - TRBJ1-6 TRBV7-9
CASSLGDRGYTF TGTGCCAGCAGTTTAGGGGACAGGGGCTACACCTTC - TRBD1 TRBJ1-2 TRBV12-3/TRBV12-4
CASSQDRGTQETQYF TGTGCCAGCAGCCAAGATAGGGGTACTCAAGAGACCCAGTACTTC - - TRBJ2-5 TRBV3-1/TRBV3-2
CASSLGTGGTEQFF TGTGCCAGCAGCCTCGGGACAGGGGGAACTGAGCAGTTCTTC - TRBD1 TRBJ2-1 TRBV6-5
CASSVDPARTGELFF TGCGCCAGCAGTGTCGACCCCGCGAGGACCGGGGAGCTGTTTTTT once - TRBJ2-2 TRBV10-1